This T cell receptor (beta chain) is drawn from a study of shared clonotypes between healthy human individuals. Study outcomes and limitations: A handful of donors had about 5% of their naive CD4 clonotypes in common. A reduction in generation probabilities was seen for non-shared clonotypes relative to those shared by all four donors.

Remarks on this clone: The antigen is undetermined. The junction and the germline gene differ at one end; a read error may be behind it.

Repertoires were generated with immunoSEQ multiplex PCR, while TCRdb's copy carries only in-frame clones and drops some. The data show hundreds of thousands of clones, more than 70% seen once. CDR1 LNHDA and CDR2 SQIVND come from the germline V gene (reference sequence). The CDR3 contains 14 residues. CD4+ cells underwent separation, giving CD45RA+ naive and CD45RA-negative memory subsets. This rearrangement joins TRBV19 to TRBJ2-2; D might be TRBD2 (5 bases). Sequencing used memory CD4+ T cells sorted from blood. Subset of the sample: CD45RA-negative fraction. The clonotype originates from a woman aged 30 to 39 in good health. This chain's CDR3 is CASSIWGNTGKLFF. DNA of the CDR3: TGTGCCAGTAGTATTTGGGGAAACACCGGGAAGCTGTTTTTT.